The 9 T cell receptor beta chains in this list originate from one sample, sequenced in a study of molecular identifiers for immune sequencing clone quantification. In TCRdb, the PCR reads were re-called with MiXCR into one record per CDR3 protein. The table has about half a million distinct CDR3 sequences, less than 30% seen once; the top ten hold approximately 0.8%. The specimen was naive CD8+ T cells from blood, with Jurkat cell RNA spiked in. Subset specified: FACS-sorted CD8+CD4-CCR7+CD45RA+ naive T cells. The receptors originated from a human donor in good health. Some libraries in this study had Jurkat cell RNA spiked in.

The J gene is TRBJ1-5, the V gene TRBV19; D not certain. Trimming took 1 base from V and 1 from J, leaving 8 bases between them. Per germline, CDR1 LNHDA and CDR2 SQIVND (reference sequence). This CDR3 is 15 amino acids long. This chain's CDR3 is CASSIAGTSNQPQHF. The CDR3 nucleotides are TGTGCCAGTAGTATAGCCGGCACCAGCAATCAGCCCCAGCATTTT.

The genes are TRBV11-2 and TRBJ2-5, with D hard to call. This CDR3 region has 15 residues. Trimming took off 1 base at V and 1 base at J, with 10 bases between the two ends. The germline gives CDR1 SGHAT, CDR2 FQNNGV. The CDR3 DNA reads TGTGCCAGCAGCTTAGGGTACACAGCCCAAGAGACCCAGTACTTC. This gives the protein CASSLGYTAQETQYF. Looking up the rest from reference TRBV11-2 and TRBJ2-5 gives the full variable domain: EAGVAQSPRYKIIEKRQSVAFWCNPISGHATLYWYQQILGQGPKLLIQFQNNGVVDDSQLPKDRFSAERLKGVDSTLKIQPAKLEDSAVYLCASSLGYTAQETQYFGPGTRLLVL.

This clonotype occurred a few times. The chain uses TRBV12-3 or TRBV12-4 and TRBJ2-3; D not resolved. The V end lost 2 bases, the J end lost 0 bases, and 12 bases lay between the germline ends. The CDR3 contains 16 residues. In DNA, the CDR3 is TGTGCCAGCAGTTTAATTTCCGTACGGAGCACAGATACGCAGTATTTT. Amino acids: CASSLISVRSTDTQYF.

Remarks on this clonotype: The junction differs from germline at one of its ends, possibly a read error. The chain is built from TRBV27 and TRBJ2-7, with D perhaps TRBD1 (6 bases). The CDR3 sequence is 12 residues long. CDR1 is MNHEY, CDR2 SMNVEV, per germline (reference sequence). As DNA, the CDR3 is TGTGTCAGCAGGGGAGAGGCCTACGAGCAGTACTTC. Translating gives CVSRGEAYEQYF.

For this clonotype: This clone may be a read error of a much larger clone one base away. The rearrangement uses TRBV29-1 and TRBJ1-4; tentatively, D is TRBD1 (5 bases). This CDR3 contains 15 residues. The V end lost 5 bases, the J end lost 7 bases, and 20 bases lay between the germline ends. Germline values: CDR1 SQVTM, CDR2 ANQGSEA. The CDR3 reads CSVFVRQSGGEKLFF. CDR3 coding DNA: TGCAGCGTTTTTGTTAGACAGTCTGGGGGTGAAAAACTGTTTTTT.

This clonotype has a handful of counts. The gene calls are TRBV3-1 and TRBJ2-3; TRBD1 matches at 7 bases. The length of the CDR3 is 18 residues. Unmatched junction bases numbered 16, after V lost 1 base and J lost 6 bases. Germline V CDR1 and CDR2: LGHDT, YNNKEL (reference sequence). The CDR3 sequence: CASSQVAVSDRDIDTQYF. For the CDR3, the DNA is TGTGCCAGCAGCCAAGTCGCGGTCAGCGACAGGGACATTGATACGCAGTATTTT.

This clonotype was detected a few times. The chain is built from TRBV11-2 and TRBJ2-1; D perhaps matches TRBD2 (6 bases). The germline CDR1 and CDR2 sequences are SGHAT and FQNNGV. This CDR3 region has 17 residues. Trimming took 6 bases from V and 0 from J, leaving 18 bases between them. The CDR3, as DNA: TGTGCCAGCAGTCCACCCCGGGACTCGAGCTCCTACAATGAGCAGTTCTTC. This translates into CASSPPRDSSSYNEQFF.

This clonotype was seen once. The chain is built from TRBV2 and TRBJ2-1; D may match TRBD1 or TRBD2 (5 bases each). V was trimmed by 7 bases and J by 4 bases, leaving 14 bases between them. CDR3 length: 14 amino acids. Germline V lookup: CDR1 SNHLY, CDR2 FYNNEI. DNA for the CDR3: TGTGCCAGCACCTGGGACGGTGTGTACAATGAGCAGTTCTTC. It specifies CASTWDGVYNEQFF.

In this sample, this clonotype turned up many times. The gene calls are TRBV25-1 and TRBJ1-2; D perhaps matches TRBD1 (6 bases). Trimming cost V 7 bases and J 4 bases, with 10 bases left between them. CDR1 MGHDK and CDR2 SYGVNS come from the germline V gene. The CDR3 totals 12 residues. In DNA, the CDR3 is TGTGCCAGCAAGGGGGGCGGCTATGGCTACACCTTC. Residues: CASKGGGYGYTF.